Each of the 10 T cell receptor beta chains below was sequenced from the same sample in a study of T cell clonotyping in hematopoietic cell transplantation. Here immunoSEQ multiplex PCR was the method, and the copy in TCRdb shows in-frame clones only, minus some. The sample records just over 4,000 clones, around 93% being singletons. The specimen was PBMCs, collected 30 days after allogeneic stem cell transplant. These receptors all stem from a male patient between 45 and 59 years old who had an allogeneic stem cell transplant from a related donor, so the T cells may come from the graft donor. Some clones in this sample may be carry-over from other donors' samples.

This clone was counted once. The chain employs TRBV6-6 and TRBJ1-5; tentative D call: TRBD1 (5 bases). The germline V gene encodes CDR1 MNHNY and CDR2 SVGAGI (reference sequence). The CDR3 totals 13 residues. The germline V and J ends were trimmed by 6 bases and 4 bases, with 10 bases remaining between them. The DNA for the CDR3 is TGTGCCAGCAGAGGGGACCCTAATCAGCCCCAGCATTTT. It specifies CASRGDPNQPQHF.

The chain employs TRBV9 and TRBJ2-3; TRBD1 might be the D (5 bases). Between the trimmed V and J ends, which lost 4 bases and 2 bases, there was a span of 20 bases. The germline V gene encodes CDR1 SGDLS and CDR2 YYNGEE. The CDR3 runs to 17 residues. The CDR3 coding sequence is TGTGCCAGCAGCCCACGCCCGGGCAGGGCACTCACAGATACGCAGTATTTT. Amino acids: CASSPRPGRALTDTQYF.

The J gene is TRBJ1-4, the V gene TRBV25-1, with D perhaps matching TRBD1 (6 bases). This CDR3 region has 15 residues. The germline CDR1 and CDR2 sequences are MGHDK and SYGVNS. Trimming stripped 5 bases from V and 4 bases from J, with 14 bases between. CDR3 coding DNA: TGTGCCAGCAGTACCCATACAGGGTATAATGAAAAACTGTTTTTT. Its protein is CASSTHTGYNEKLFF.

The chain has TRBV7-2 and TRBJ1-2, with D perhaps TRBD1 (5 bases). Germline CDR1 SGHTA, CDR2 FQGNSA. The germline V and J ends were trimmed by 5 bases and 0 bases, with 10 bases remaining between them. This CDR3 is built from 14 residues. CDR3 in amino acids: CASSVYRSNYGYTF. The CDR3 DNA is TGTGCCAGCAGCGTATACAGGTCTAACTATGGCTACACCTTC.

The chain has TRBV5-6 and TRBJ1-6; 7 bases agree with TRBD1. CDR3 length: 14 amino acids. Per the germline V gene, CDR1 is SGHDT and CDR2 is YYEEEE. Trimming cost V 4 bases and J 6 bases; bases outside gene matches: 4. The DNA for the CDR3 is TGTGCCAGCAGCCACGGGACAGTTAATTCACCCCTCCACTTT. Encoded protein: CASSHGTVNSPLHF.

This chain uses TRBV11-2 with TRBJ2-5; the D gene is possibly TRBD1 (6 bases). The CDR3 is made up of 14 amino acids. With 5 bases removed from V and 5 bases from J, the gap between germline ends came to 15 bases. The germline gives CDR1 SGHAT, CDR2 FQNNGV. The CDR3 coding sequence is TGTGCCAGCAGCAGTCGGACAGCTTTGGAGACCCAGTACTTC. Translation gives CASSSRTALETQYF.

The chain combines TRBV2 with TRBJ2-5; no firm D call. V was shortened by 2 bases and J by 5 bases, with 12 bases between the two germline ends. Germline lookup yields CDR1 SNHLY and CDR2 FYNNEI. This CDR3 is 14 amino acids long. The DNA for the CDR3 is TGTGCCAGCAGTGAAAGTTCGTATTGGGAGACCCAGTACTTC. It codes for CASSESSYWETQYF.

This chain uses TRBV11-2 with TRBJ1-2; D possibly corresponds to TRBD1 (5 bases). The CDR3 covers 15 residues. Trimming pared 5 bases from V and 6 bases from J, leaving 19 bases between. CDR1 is SGHAT, CDR2 FQNNGV, per germline. CDR3 residues: CASSPSWVAGNGYTF. The CDR3 nucleotides read TGTGCCAGCAGCCCTAGTTGGGTGGCAGGGAATGGCTACACCTTC.

In nucleotides, the CDR3 is TGTGCCAGCAGCTTAGGATTGGGGGGCCACTACGAGCAGTACTTC. As protein: CASSLGLGGHYEQYF. The chain employs TRBV7-2 and TRBJ2-7; D possibly uses TRBD1 or TRBD2 (6 bases each). The germline V gene has CDR1 SGHTA and CDR2 FQGNSA. This CDR3 comprises 15 residues. Between the trimmed V and J ends, which lost 1 base and 3 bases, there was a span of 13 bases.

The rearrangement joins TRBV4-3 to TRBJ2-3, with D perhaps TRBD2 (6 bases). This CDR3 is 15 amino acids long. Deletions cut 0 bases from V and 5 bases from J, with 12 bases between. Germline CDR1 and CDR2: LGHNA and YSLEER. The CDR3 is CASSQDGEDQDTQYF. The CDR3 coding sequence is TGCGCCAGCAGCCAAGACGGGGAGGACCAAGATACGCAGTATTTT.